This entry lists 20 T cell receptor beta chains sequenced from one sample in a study of cytomegalovirus exposure and HLA in healthy donors. It was with 60 Vbeta and 13 Jbeta primers that the PCR ran. Sequencing used immunoSEQ multiplex PCR; TCRdb keeps in-frame clones, though not all of them. Here the sample spans some 200,000 clones, around 80% being singletons. Sample: PBMCs. These receptor sequences come from a woman aged 45-59 years in good health and CMV-seronegative.

For the CDR3, the DNA is TGTGCCAGCAGCGTACAGGACAGCCACGGAGATACGCAGTATTTT. This sequence encodes CASSVQDSHGDTQYF. The chain combines TRBV9 with TRBJ2-3, with TRBD1 as a possible D gene (6 bases). V lost 1 base and J lost 5, with 14 bases in between. The CDR3 is 15 amino acids. Per the germline V gene, CDR1 is SGDLS and CDR2 is YYNGEE. The full variable domain, its missing parts supplied by reference TRBV9 and TRBJ2-3, is DSGVTQTPKHLITATGQRVTLRCSPRSGDLSVYWYQQSLDQGLQFLIQYYNGEERAKGNILERFSAQQFPDLHSELNLSSLELGDSALYFCASSVQDSHGDTQYFGPGTRLTVL.

The chain combines TRBV6-8 with TRBJ2-3; 14 bases match TRBD2. This CDR3 has 18 residues. Germline V CDR1 and CDR2: MNHGY, SAAAGT. With 6 bases clipped from V and 1 base from J, the junction kept 9 bases outside the gene matches. In nucleotides, the CDR3 is TGTGCCAGCAGCCCCGGGACTAGCGGGAGATGGGGCACAGATACGCAGTATTTT. Protein product: CASSPGTSGRWGTDTQYF.

This chain uses TRBV2 with TRBJ1-6; D is unclear. Between the trimmed V and J ends, which lost 6 bases and 5 bases, there was a span of 14 bases. Germline V gives CDR1 SNHLY, CDR2 FYNNEI. The CDR3 covers 15 residues. CDR3 region: CASRKRGGDNSPLHF. DNA for the CDR3: TGTGCCAGCAGGAAGCGGGGAGGAGATAATTCACCCCTCCACTTT.

The chain carries TRBV19 and TRBJ2-4; the D gene is possibly TRBD1 (5 bases). CDR1 is LNHDA, CDR2 SQIVND, per germline (reference sequence). This CDR3 contains 15 residues. Trimming removed 11 bases at V and 7 bases at J, with 24 bases between. The CDR3 region is CAGLGQARKANIQYF. CDR3 DNA: TGTGCCGGCTTGGGGCAGGCCCGTAAAGCGAACATTCAGTACTTC.

The rearrangement joins TRBV28 to TRBJ2-3; 10 nucleotides match TRBD2. The germline V gene encodes CDR1 MDHEN and CDR2 SYDVKM. The ends lost 6 bases at V and 4 bases at J; junction bases unmatched: 7. The CDR3 is 15 residues long. The CDR3 spells CASRSGGASADTQYF. In nucleotides, the CDR3 is TGTGCCAGCAGAAGCGGGGGGGCCAGTGCAGATACGCAGTATTTT.

The rearrangement joins TRBV6-5 to TRBJ2-5; TRBD1 matches 10 bases. V was pared by 4 bases and J by 2 bases, with 7 bases of the junction left unmatched. CDR1 is MNHEY, CDR2 SVGAGI, per germline. CDR3 length equals 16 residues. The CDR3: CASSWGGQGIQETQYF. The CDR3 coding sequence is TGTGCCAGCAGTTGGGGGGGACAGGGGATACAAGAGACCCAGTACTTC.

V usage is TRBV5-1 and J usage is TRBJ2-2; TRBD2 matches 7 bases. The CDR3 totals 16 residues. Germline loops: CDR1 SGHRS, CDR2 YFSETQ. V was clipped by 5 bases and J by 0 bases; unmatched bases: 7. The CDR3 DNA follows: TGCGCCAGCAGATTTCCAGGACTAGCGAACACCGGGGAGCTGTTTTTT. Translated, it gives CASRFPGLANTGELFF.

CDR3 amino acids: CASLHPGTGGLGYTF. CDR3 DNA: TGTGCCAGCCTTCACCCCGGGACAGGTGGACTTGGCTACACCTTC. The chain is built from TRBV28 and TRBJ1-2, with TRBD1 matching 8 bases. The length of the CDR3 is 15 residues. With 8 bases clipped from V and 7 bases from J, the junction kept 15 bases outside the gene matches. The germline V gene has CDR1 MDHEN and CDR2 SYDVKM.

This clone was seen only a few times. This chain uses TRBV29-1 with TRBJ1-1; the match to TRBD1 covers 8 bases. The J segment lost 8 bases and the V segment lost 2 bases, leaving 16 bases of the junction unmatched. This CDR3 spans 16 amino acids. Germline V lookup: CDR1 SQVTM, CDR2 ANQGSEA. CDR3 bases: TGCAGCGTTGAACCGATCTCAGGGGGCCCTATTACCGAAGCTTTCTTT. Its protein product is CSVEPISGGPITEAFF.

This rearrangement joins TRBV9 to TRBJ2-3; D not certain. Trimming took off 1 base at V and 5 bases at J, with 8 bases between the two ends. The germline V gene encodes CDR1 SGDLS and CDR2 YYNGEE. The CDR3 has 13 amino acids. The CDR3 bases are TGTGCCAGCAGCGTACTTCCGCGAGATACGCAGTATTTT. As protein: CASSVLPRDTQYF.

This chain links TRBV28 with TRBJ1-2, with 8 nucleotides matching TRBD1. The CDR3 contains 14 residues. Germline CDR1 MDHEN, CDR2 SYDVKM. The V segment lost 2 bases and the J segment 8 bases; nucleotides outside the gene matches: 7. CDR3 loop: CASSLPWTGSGYTF. The DNA for the CDR3 is TGTGCCAGCAGTTTACCGTGGACAGGGAGCGGCTACACCTTC.

The J gene is TRBJ2-5, the V gene TRBV19; tentatively, D is TRBD2 (7 bases). This CDR3 spans 14 amino acids. Trimming cost V 6 bases and J 5 bases, with 16 bases left between them. Germline V CDR1 and CDR2: LNHDA, SQIVND (reference sequence). CDR3 DNA sequence: TGTGCCAGTAGGATCGGCCGGGGGGCTGAGACCCAGTACTTC. Encoded protein: CASRIGRGAETQYF.

This clone was seen a few times. The chain is built from TRBV14 and TRBJ2-5, with 9 bases lining up with TRBD1. The CDR3 consists of 16 residues. Germline CDR1 reads SGHDN; CDR2 reads FVKESK. V trimming: 4 bases; J trimming: 5 bases; junction bases outside the gene matches: 11. CDR3 bases: TGTGCCAGCAGCCCGCCCGGACAGGGGAAATGGGAGACCCAGTACTTC. Residues: CASSPPGQGKWETQYF. The full variable domain, rest sourced from reference TRBV14 and TRBJ2-5, is EAGVTQFPSHSVIEKGQTVTLRCDPISGHDNLYWYRRVMGKEIKFLLHFVKESKQDESGMPNNRFLAERTGGTYSTLKVQPAELEDSGVYFCASSPPGQGKWETQYFGPGTRLLVL.

This rearrangement joins TRBV6-1 to TRBJ2-2; unclear D gene. CDR1 MNHNS and CDR2 SASEGT come from the germline V gene. Trimming shortened V by 2 bases and J by 13 bases, and 5 bases separated the two germline ends. CDR3 length equals 10 residues. This CDR3 reads CASSEFRLFF. DNA of the CDR3: TGTGCCAGCAGTGAATTCCGGCTGTTTTTT.

The gene calls are TRBV29-1 and TRBJ1-1, with D possibly matching TRBD1 (6 bases). V shed 7 bases and J shed 1 base, with 16 bases lying between them. The CDR3 runs 14 residues. CDR1 and CDR2 from the germline V gene are SQVTM and ANQGSEA. CDR3 sequence reads: CSAEGGGANTEAFF. In DNA, the CDR3 is TGCAGCGCCGAAGGGGGGGGAGCGAACACTGAAGCTTTCTTT. The variable domain in full, completed from reference TRBV29-1 and TRBJ1-1, reads SAVISQKPSRDICQRGTSLTIQCQVDSQVTMMFWYRQQPGQSLTLIATANQGSEATYESGFVIDKFPISRPNLTFSTLTVSNMSPEDSSIYLCSAEGGGANTEAFFGQGTRLTVV.

The chain employs TRBV15 and TRBJ2-7; a possible D gene is TRBD1 (7 bases). Per germline, CDR1 LNHNV and CDR2 YYDKDF (reference sequence). Trimming removed 8 bases from V and 6 bases from J, with 20 bases in between. The CDR3 extends over 14 amino acids. CDR3 in amino acids: CATSGDREVSEQYF. The CDR3 DNA sequence: TGTGCCACCTCGGGAGACAGGGAGGTTAGCGAGCAGTACTTC. The full variable domain, with the rest looked up from reference TRBV15 and TRBJ2-7, is DAMVIQNPRYQVTQFGKPVTLSCSQTLNHNVMYWYQQKSSQAPKLLFHYYDKDFNNEADTPDNFQSRRPNTSFCFLDIRSPGLGDTAMYLCATSGDREVSEQYFGPGTRLTVT.

This rearrangement joins TRBV28 to TRBJ2-3; 12 bases are shared with TRBD2. The germline gives CDR1 MDHEN, CDR2 SYDVKM. The CDR3 totals 14 residues. Trimming cost V 7 bases and J 5 bases; bases outside gene matches: 4. CDR3 nucleotides: TGTGCCAGCACCACGACTAGCGGGAGAGATACGCAGTATTTT. Translation gives CASTTTSGRDTQYF.

V usage is TRBV29-1 and J usage is TRBJ1-2; 10 bases map to TRBD1. V lost 7 bases to trimming and J lost 6 bases; unmatched junction nucleotides: 8. The CDR3 has 13 amino acids. Germline CDR1 and CDR2: SQVTM and ANQGSEA. CDR3 sequence reads: CSGGDRGSDGYTF. CDR3 in DNA: TGCAGCGGTGGGGACAGGGGTTCAGATGGCTACACCTTC.

The chain carries TRBV27 and TRBJ2-3; 7 nucleotides align to TRBD2. This CDR3 contains 16 residues. Germline V CDR1 and CDR2: MNHEY, SMNVEV (reference sequence). After removal of 3 bases from V and 3 bases from J, the junction contained 9 bases not matched to a gene. This CDR3 is CASSFRKTSRTDTQYF. Written as DNA, the CDR3 is TGTGCCAGCAGTTTCCGGAAGACTAGCAGAACAGATACGCAGTATTTT.

A few counts support this clone. The rearrangement links TRBV10-3 to TRBJ1-6; 7 nucleotides align to TRBD1. Germline V gene sequence: CDR1 ENHRY, CDR2 SYGVKD. CDR3 length: 13 amino acids. Trimming removed 6 bases from V and 8 bases from J; junction bases left unmatched: 4. Here the CDR3 reads CAIRTGTDSPLHF. CDR3 in DNA: TGTGCCATCAGGACAGGGACCGATTCACCCCTCCACTTT.